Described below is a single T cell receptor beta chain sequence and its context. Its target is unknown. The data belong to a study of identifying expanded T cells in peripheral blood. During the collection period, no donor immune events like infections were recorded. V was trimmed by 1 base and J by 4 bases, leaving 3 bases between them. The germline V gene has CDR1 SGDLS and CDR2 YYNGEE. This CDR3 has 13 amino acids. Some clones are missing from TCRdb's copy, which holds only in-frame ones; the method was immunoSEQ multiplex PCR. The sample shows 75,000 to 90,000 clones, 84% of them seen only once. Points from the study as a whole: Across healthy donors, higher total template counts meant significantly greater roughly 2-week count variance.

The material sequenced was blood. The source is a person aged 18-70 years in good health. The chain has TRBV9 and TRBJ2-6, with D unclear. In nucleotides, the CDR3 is TGTGCCAGCAGCGTATCCGGGGCCAACGTCCTGACTTTC. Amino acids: CASSVSGANVLTF.